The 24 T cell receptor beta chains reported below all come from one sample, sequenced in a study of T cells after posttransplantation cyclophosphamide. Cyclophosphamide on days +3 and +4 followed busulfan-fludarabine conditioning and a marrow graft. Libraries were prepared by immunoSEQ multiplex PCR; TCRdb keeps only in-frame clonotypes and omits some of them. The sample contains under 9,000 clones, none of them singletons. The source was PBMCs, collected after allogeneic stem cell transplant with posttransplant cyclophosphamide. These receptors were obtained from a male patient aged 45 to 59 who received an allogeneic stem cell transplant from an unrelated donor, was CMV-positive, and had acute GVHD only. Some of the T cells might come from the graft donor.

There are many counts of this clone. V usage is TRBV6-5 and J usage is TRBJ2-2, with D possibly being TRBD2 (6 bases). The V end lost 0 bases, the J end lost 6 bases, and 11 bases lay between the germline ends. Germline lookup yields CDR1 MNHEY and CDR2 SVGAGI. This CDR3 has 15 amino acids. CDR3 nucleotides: TGTGCCAGCAGTTACTCGGGGGGTTCGTCCGGGGAGCTGTTTTTT. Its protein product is CASSYSGGSSGELFF.

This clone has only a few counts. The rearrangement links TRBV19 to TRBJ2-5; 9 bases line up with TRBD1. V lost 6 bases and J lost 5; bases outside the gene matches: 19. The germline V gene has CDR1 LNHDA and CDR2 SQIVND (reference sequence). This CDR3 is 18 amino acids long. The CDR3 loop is CASRKTNIRGGQGETQYF. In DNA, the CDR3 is TGTGCCAGTAGAAAAACCAATATCAGGGGAGGACAGGGGGAGACCCAGTACTTC.

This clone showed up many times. The CDR3 loop reads CASSVDRGPRYQPQHF. DNA of the CDR3: TGTGCCAGCAGTGTCGACAGGGGCCCGAGGTATCAGCCCCAGCATTTT. The V and J genes are TRBV2 and TRBJ1-5; 8 positions agree with TRBD1. CDR1 and CDR2 from the germline V gene are SNHLY and FYNNEI. The V and J ends lost 4 bases and 5 bases, in that order; junction bases with no gene match: 10. The CDR3 totals 16 residues.

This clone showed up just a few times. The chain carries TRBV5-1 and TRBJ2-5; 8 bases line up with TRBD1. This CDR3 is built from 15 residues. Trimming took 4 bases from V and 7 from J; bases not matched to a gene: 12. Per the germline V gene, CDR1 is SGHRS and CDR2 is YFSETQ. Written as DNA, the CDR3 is TGCGCCAGCAGCCTGGAGAGCAGGGGGCGTGGGACCCAGTACTTC. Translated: CASSLESRGRGTQYF. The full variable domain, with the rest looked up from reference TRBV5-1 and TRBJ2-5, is KAGVTQTPRYLIKTRGQQVTLSCSPISGHRSVSWYQQTPGQGLQFLFEYFSETQRNKGNFPGRFSGRQFSNSRSEMNVSTLELGDSALYLCASSLESRGRGTQYFGPGTRLLVL.

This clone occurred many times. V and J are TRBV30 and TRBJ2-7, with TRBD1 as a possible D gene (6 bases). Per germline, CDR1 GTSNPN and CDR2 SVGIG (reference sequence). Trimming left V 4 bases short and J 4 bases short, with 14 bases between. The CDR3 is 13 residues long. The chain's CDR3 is CAWKRQGMYEQYF. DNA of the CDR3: TGTGCCTGGAAGAGGCAGGGGATGTACGAGCAGTACTTC.

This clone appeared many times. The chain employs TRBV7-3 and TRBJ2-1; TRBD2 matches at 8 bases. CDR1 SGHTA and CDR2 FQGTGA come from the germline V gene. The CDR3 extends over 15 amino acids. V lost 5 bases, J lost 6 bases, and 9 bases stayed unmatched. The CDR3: CASSASRTSSNEQFF. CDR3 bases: TGTGCCAGCAGCGCCAGCAGGACTAGCTCCAATGAGCAGTTCTTC.

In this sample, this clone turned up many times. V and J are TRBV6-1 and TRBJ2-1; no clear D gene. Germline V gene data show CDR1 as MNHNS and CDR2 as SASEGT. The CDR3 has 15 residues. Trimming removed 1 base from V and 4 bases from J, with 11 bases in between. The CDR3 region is CASSEGWQFYNEQFF. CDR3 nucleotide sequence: TGTGCCAGCAGTGAAGGGTGGCAGTTTTACAATGAGCAGTTCTTC.

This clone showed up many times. The CDR3: CASSLVGGANTGELFF. The CDR3 DNA is TGTGCCAGCAGCTTAGTAGGGGGGGCGAACACCGGGGAGCTGTTTTTT. This chain joins TRBV5-4 and TRBJ2-2, with D possibly TRBD2 on 7 matching bases. The germline CDR1 and CDR2 sequences are SGHNT and YYREEE (reference sequence). This CDR3 contains 16 residues. With 2 bases removed from V and 0 bases from J, the gap between germline ends came to 11 bases.

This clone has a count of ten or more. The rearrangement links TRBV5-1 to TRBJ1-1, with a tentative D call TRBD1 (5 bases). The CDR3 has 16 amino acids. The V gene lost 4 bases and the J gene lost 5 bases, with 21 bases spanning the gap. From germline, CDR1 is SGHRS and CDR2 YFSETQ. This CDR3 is CASSGTGTGRATEAFF. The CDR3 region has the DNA TGCGCCAGCAGCGGAACCGGGACCGGGAGGGCGACTGAAGCTTTCTTT.

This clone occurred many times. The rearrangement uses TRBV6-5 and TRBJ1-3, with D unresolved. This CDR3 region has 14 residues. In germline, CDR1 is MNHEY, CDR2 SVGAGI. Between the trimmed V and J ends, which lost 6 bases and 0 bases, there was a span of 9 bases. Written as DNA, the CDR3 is TGTGCCAGCAGCACTGTTGTCTCTGGAAACACCATATATTTT. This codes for CASSTVVSGNTIYF.

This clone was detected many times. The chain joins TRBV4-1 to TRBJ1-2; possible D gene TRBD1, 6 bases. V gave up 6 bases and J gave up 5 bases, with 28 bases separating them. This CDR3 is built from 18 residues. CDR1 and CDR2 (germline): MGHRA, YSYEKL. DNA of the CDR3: TGCGCCAGCAGTTATACAGGGAGCGGGTCGGGAGGAGAATATGGCTACACCTTC. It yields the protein CASSYTGSGSGGEYGYTF.

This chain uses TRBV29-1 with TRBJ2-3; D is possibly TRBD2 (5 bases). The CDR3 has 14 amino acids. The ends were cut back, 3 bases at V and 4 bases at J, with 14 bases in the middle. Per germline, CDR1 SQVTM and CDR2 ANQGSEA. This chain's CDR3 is CSVDDFPGADTQYF. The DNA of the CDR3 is TGCAGCGTTGATGATTTCCCCGGGGCAGATACGCAGTATTTT.

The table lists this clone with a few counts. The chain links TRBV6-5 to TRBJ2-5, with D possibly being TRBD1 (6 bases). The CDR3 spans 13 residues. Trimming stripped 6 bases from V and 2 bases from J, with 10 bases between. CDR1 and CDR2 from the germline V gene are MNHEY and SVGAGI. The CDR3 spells CASRRTEQETQYF. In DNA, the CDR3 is TGTGCCAGCAGGAGGACAGAACAAGAGACCCAGTACTTC.

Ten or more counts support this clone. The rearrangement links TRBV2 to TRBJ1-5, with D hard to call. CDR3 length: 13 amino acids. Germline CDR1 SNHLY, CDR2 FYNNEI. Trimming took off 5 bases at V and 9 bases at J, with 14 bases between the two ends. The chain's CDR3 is CASSSERERPQHF. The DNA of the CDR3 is TGTGCCAGCAGTAGCGAAAGGGAGCGGCCCCAGCATTTT.

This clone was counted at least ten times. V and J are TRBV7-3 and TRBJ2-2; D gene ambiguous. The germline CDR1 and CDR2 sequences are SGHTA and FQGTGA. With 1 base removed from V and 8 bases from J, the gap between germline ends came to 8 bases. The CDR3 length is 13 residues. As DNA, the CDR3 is TGTGCCAGCAGCTTAAGCCCCCAGGGGGAGCTGTTTTTT. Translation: CASSLSPQGELFF.

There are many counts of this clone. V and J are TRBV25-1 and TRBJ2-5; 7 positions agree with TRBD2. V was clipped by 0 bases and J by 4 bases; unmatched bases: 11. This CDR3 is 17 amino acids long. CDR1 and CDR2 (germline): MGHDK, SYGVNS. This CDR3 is CASSEYGSGGGRETQYF. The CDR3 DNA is TGTGCCAGCAGTGAATACGGAAGTGGGGGAGGGAGAGAGACCCAGTACTTC. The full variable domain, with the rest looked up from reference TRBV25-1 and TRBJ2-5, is EADIYQTPRYLVIGTGKKITLECSQTMGHDKMYWYQQDPGMELHLIHYSYGVNSTEKGDLSSESTVSRIRTEHFPLTLESARPSHTSQYLCASSEYGSGGGRETQYFGPGTRLLVL.

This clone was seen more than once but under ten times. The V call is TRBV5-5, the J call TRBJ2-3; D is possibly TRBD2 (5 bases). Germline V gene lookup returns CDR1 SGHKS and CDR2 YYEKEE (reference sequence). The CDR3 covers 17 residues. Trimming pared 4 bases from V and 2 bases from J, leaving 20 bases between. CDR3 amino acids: CASSRGFGRGPTDTQYF. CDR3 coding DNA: TGTGCCAGCAGCCGCGGGTTTGGGAGAGGGCCCACAGATACGCAGTATTTT.

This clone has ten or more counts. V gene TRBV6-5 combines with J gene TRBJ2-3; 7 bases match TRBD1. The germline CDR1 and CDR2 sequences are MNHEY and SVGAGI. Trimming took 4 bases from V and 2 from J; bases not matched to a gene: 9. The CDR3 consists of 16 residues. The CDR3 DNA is TGTGCCAGCAGTTCACAGGGGCGCCTTGTCACAGATACGCAGTATTTT. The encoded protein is CASSSQGRLVTDTQYF.

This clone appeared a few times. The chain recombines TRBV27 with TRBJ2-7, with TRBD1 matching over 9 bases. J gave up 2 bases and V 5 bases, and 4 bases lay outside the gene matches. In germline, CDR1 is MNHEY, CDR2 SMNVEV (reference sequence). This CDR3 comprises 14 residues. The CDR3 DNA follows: TGTGCCAGCAGTCAGGGACAGGGTCCCTACGAGCAGTACTTC. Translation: CASSQGQGPYEQYF.

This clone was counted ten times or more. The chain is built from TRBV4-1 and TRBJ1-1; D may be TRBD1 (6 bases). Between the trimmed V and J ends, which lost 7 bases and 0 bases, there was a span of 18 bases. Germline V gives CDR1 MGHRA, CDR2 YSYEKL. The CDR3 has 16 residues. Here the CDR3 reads CASTTTVDRMNTEAFF. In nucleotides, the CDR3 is TGCGCCAGCACCACAACAGTAGACAGGATGAACACTGAAGCTTTCTTT.

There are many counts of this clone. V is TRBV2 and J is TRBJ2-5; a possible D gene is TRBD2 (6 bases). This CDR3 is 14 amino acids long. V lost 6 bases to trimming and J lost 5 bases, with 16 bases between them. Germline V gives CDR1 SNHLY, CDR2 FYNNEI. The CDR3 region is CASRRDSRGETQYF. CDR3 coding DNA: TGTGCCAGCAGGAGGGACTCCCGCGGGGAGACCCAGTACTTC.

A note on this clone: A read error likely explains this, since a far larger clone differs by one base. The CDR3 DNA reads TGTCCCAGCAGTGAATCGGGGGGGATTACCTACGAGCAGTACTTC. Its protein product is CPSSESGGITYEQYF. The chain joins TRBV2 to TRBJ2-7; 8 nucleotides match TRBD2. CDR3 length: 15 amino acids. Germline V gene data show CDR1 as SNHLY and CDR2 as FYNNEI.

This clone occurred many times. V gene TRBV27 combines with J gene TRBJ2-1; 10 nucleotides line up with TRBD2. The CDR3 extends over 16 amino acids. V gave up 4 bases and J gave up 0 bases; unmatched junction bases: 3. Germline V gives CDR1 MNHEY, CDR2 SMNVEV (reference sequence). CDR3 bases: TGTGCCAGCAGTTCCCTAGCGGGGGACTCCTACAATGAGCAGTTCTTC. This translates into CASSSLAGDSYNEQFF.

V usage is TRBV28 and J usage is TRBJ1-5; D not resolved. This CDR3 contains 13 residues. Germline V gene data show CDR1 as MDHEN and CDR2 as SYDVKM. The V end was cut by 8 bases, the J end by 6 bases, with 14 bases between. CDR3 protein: CASREDLGQPQHF. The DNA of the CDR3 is TGTGCCAGCCGTGAAGACTTAGGTCAGCCCCAGCATTTT.